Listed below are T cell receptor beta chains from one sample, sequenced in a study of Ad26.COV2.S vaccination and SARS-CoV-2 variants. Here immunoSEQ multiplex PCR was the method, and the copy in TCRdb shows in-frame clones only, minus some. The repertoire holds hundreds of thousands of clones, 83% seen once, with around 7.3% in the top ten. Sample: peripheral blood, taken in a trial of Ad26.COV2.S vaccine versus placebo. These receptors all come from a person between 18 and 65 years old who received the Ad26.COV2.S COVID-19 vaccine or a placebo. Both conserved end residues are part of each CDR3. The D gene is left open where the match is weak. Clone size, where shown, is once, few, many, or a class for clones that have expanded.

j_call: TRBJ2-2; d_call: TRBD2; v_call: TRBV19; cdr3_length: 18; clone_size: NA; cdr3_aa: CASTLTSGRLANTGELFF; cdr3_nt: TGTGCCAGTACGCTGACTAGCGGGAGGCTCGCGAACACCGGGGAGCTGTTTTTT
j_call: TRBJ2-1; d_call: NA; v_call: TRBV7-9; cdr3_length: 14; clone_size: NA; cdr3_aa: CASSFEGAYNEQFF; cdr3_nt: TGTGCCAGCAGCTTTGAGGGGGCCTACAATGAGCAGTTCTTC
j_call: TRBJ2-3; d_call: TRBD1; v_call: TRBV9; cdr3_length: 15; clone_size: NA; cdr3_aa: CASSGTGRKTDTQYF; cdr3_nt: TGTGCCAGCAGTGGGACAGGGAGGAAAACAGATACGCAGTATTTT
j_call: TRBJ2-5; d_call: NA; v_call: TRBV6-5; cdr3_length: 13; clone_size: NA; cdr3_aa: CASKRIGQETQYF; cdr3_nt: TGTGCCAGCAAGAGGATCGGCCAAGAGACCCAGTACTTC
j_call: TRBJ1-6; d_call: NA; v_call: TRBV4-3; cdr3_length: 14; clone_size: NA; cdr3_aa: CASSPSGIYSPLHF; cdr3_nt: TGCGCCAGCAGCCCCTCCGGGATCTATTCACCCCTCCACTTT
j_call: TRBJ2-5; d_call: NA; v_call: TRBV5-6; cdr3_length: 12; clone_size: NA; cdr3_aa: CASSLTLETQYF; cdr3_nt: TGTGCCAGCAGCTTAACATTAGAGACCCAGTACTTC
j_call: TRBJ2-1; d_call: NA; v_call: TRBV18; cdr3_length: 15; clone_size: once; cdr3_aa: CASSPLGGGQNEQFF; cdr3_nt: TGTGCCAGCTCGCCCCTAGGTGGAGGGCAAAATGAGCAGTTCTTC
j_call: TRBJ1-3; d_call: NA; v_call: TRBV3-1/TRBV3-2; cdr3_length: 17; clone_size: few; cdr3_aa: CASSRSGASRGGNTIYF; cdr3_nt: TGTGCCAGCAGTCGGTCCGGGGCTTCCCGTGGGGGAAACACCATATATTTT
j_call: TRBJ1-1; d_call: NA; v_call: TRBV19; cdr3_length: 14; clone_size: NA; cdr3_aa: CASMWGLANTEAFF; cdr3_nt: TGTGCCAGTATGTGGGGGCTCGCGAACACTGAAGCTTTCTTT
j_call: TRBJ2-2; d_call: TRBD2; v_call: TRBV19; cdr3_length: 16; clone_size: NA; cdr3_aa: CASNQAGRVNTGELFF; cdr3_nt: TGTGCCAGTAACCAAGCGGGGCGGGTAAACACCGGGGAGCTGTTTTTT
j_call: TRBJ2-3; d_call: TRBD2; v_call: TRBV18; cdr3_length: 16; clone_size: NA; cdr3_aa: CASSATSGGYPDTQYF; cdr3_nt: TGTGCCAGCTCAGCGACTAGCGGGGGGTACCCAGATACGCAGTATTTT
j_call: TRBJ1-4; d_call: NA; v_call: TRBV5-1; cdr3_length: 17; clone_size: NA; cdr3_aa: CASSWATTGFRKEKLFF; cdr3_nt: TGCGCCAGCAGCTGGGCGACTACGGGCTTTAGGAAGGAAAAACTGTTTTTT
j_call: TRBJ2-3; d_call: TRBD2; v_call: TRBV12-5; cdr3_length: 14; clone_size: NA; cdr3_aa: CASAGRGGPDTQYF; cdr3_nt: TGTGCTAGTGCGGGGCGGGGGGGCCCAGATACGCAGTATTTT
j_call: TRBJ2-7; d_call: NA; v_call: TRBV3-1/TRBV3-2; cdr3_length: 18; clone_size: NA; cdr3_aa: CASSLYTPRLNPAYEQYF; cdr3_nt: TGTGCCAGCAGCCTTTATACCCCTAGACTAAATCCAGCGTACGAGCAGTACTTC
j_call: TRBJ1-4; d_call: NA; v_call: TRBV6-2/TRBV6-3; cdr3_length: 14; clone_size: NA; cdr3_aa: CASSYGGAREKLFF; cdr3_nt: TGTGCCAGCAGTTACGGCGGGGCGCGTGAAAAACTGTTTTTT
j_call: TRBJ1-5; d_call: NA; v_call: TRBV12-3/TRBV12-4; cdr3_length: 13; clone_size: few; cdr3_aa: CASSLQGNQPQHF; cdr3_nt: TGTGCCAGCAGTCTTCAGGGGAATCAGCCCCAGCATTTT
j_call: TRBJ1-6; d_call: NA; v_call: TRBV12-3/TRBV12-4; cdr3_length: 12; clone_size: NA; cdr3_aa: CASSPGYSPLHF; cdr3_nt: TGTGCCAGCAGCCCAGGGTATTCACCCCTCCACTTT
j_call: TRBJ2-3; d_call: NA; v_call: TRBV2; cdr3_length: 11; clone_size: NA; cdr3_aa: CASSTTDTQYF; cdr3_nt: TGTGCCAGCAGCACCACAGATACGCAGTATTTT
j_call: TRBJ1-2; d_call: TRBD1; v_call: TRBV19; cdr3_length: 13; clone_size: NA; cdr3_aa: CASGTGGTRGYTF; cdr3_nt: TGTGCCAGCGGGACAGGGGGGACTAGAGGCTACACCTTC
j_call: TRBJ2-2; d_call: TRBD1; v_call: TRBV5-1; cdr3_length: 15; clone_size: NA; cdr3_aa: CASSFGDRGPGELFF; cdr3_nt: TGCGCCAGCAGCTTCGGAGACAGGGGGCCTGGGGAGCTGTTTTTT
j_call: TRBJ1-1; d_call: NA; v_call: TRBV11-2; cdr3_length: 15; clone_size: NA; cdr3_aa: CASSLDPTENTEAFF; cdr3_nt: TGTGCCAGCAGCTTAGATCCGACAGAGAACACTGAAGCTTTCTTT
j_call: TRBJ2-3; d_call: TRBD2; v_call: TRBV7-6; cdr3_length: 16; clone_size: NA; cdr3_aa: CASSSLGGTVSDTQYF; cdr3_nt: TGTGCCAGCAGCTCCCTCGGGGGGACTGTGTCAGATACGCAGTATTTT
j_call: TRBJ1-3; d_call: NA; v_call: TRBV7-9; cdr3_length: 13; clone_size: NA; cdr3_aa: CASSLAVGNTIYF; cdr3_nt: TGTGCCAGCAGCTTGGCGGTTGGAAACACCATATATTTT
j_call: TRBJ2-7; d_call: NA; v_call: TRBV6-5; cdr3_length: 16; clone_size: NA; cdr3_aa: CASSYSGPPTGYEQYF; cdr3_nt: TGTGCCAGCAGTTACTCTGGACCCCCCACGGGCTACGAGCAGTACTTC
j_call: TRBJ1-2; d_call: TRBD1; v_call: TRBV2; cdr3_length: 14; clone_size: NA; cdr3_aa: CASTLSTGTYGYTF; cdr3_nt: TGTGCCAGCACCCTATCGACAGGGACCTATGGCTACACCTTC
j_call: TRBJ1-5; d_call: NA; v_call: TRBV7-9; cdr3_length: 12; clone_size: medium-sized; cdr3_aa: CASSLENQPQHF; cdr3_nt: TGTGCCAGCAGCTTGGAGAATCAGCCCCAGCATTTT
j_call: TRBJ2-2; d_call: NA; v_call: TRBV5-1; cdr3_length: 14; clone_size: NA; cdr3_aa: CASSTTSNTGELFF; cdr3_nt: TGCGCCAGCAGTACTACCTCGAACACCGGGGAGCTGTTTTTT
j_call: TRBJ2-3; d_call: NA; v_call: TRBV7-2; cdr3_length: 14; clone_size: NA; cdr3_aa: CASSLGVGGDTQYF; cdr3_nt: TGTGCCAGCAGCTTAGGGGTAGGGGGGGATACGCAGTATTTT
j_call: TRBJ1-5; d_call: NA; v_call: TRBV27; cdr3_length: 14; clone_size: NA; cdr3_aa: CASSLAGDAQPQHF; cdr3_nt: TGTGCCAGCAGTTTGGCGGGGGATGCGCAGCCCCAGCATTTT
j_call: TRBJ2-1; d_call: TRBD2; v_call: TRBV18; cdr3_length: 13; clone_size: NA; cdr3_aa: CASSDITSGNGFF; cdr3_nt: TGTGCCAGCTCCGACATCACTAGCGGGAATGGTTTCTTC
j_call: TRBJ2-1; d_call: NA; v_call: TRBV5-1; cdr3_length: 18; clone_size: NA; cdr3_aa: CASSLASAGLSSYNEQFF; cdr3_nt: TGCGCCAGCAGCTTGGCCTCGGCGGGCCTGAGCTCCTACAATGAGCAGTTCTTC